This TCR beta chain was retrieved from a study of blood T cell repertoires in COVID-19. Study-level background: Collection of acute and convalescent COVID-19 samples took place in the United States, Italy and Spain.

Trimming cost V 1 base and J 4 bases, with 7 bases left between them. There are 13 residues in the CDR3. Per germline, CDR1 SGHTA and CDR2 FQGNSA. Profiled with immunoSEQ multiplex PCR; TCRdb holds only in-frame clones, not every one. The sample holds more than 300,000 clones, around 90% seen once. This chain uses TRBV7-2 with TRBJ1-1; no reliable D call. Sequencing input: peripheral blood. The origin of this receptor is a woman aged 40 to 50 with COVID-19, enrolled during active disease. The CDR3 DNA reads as TGTGCCAGCAGCTTAGACTTATTCACTGAAGCTTTCTTT. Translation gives CASSLDLFTEAFF.